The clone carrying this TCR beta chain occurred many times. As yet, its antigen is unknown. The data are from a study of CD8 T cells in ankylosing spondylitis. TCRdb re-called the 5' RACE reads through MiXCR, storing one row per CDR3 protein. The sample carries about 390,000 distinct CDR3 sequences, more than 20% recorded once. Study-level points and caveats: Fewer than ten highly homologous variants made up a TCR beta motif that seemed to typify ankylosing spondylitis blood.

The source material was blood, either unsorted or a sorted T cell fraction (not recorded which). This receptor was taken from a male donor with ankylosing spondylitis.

DNA for the CDR3: TGTGCCAGCAGTTCCGGGACAGGGGAAGAGACCCAGTACTTC. Its translation: CASSSGTGEETQYF. This chain links TRBV6-2 or TRBV6-3 with TRBJ2-5, with 10 bases identical to TRBD1. J gave up 3 bases and V 4 bases, and 2 bases lay outside the gene matches. CDR3 length: 14 amino acids. Germline CDR1 is MNHEY and CDR2 is SVGEGT.